This TCR beta chain was sequenced in a study of T cell repertoires in cytomegalovirus infection. Study in general: Public TCR beta signatures indicated both CMV infection and matching HLA type.

TCRdb redid the calling of the reads with MiXCR, one entry per CDR3 protein. The sample contains 450,000 to 550,000 distinct CDR3 sequences, more than 15% of which appear only once. J gave up 8 bases and V 5 bases, and 9 bases lay outside the gene matches. The CDR3 runs to 15 residues. Germline V gene lookup returns CDR1 SGHVS and CDR2 FNYEAQ. This clonotype was found once. The sequence derives from a human donor in good health (CMV status not recorded). Some clones in this sample may be carry-over from other donors' samples. Sequencing was done on a sample of CD8+ T cells from PBMCs. This rearrangement joins TRBV7-6 to TRBJ2-1; the match to TRBD2 covers 10 bases. This chain's CDR3 is CASSRSGGAADEQFF. The DNA for the CDR3 is TGTGCCAGCAGCCGAAGCGGGGGGGCGGCGGATGAGCAGTTCTTC.